This T cell receptor (beta chain) is drawn from a study of cytomegalovirus exposure and HLA in healthy donors. Looking at the study overall: From donors who were HLA-typed, an early data release held about 85 million unique TCRs. General study points: Accurate prediction of most subjects' HLA-A and HLA-B alleles from TCR beta sequences was reported. Some V segments, including TRBV6-2 and TRBV6-3, were excluded as indistinguishable. Rare TCR sequences predominated, though certain public TCRs were found in many donors.

Notes on this clone: The antigen remains undetermined.

It was with 60 Vbeta and 13 Jbeta primers that the PCR ran. The assay was immunoSEQ multiplex PCR, and TCRdb's table has in-frame clones only and misses some. The data show over 150,000 clones, 70% to 80% seen once. CDR1 and CDR2 (germline): KGHSH, LQKENI. This CDR3 region has 13 residues. V dropped 4 bases and J dropped 6; count of bases not matched to a gene: 2. This chain uses TRBV18 with TRBJ1-4, with 7 bases identical to TRBD1. Sequenced input: PBMCs. The source is a woman aged 60-70 years in good health and CMV-seropositive. Here the CDR3 DNA reads TGTGCCAGCTCACAGGGGGCGGATGAAAAACTGTTTTTT. This gives the protein CASSQGADEKLFF. Full variable domain (remainder filled in from reference TRBV18 and TRBJ1-4): NAGVMQNPRHLVRRRGQEARLRCSPMKGHSHVYWYRQLPEEGLKFMVYLQKENIIDESGMPKERFSAEFPKEGPSILRIQQVVRGDSAAYFCASSQGADEKLFFGSGTQLSVL.